Listed below are T cell receptor beta chains from one sample, sequenced in a study of Graves' ophthalmopathy and Graves' hyperthyroidism. MiXCR, run by TCRdb on the multiplex PCR reads, gives a single entry per CDR3 protein. The sample carries roughly 610,000 distinct CDR3 sequences, about a fifth recorded once. The sample taken for sequencing was peripheral blood. These TCRs come from a woman aged 18-29 years with stable Graves' hyperthyroidism. Some clones in this sample may be carry-over from other donors' samples. CDR3s leave out the opening cysteine and the closing phenylalanine or tryptophan. The size entry is marked missing in some rows and otherwise reads once, few, many or a size class.

size	J	V	CDR3
many	TRBJ2-4	TRBV20-1	SAFTGGSKNIQY
.	TRBJ1-5	TRBV6-1	ASSAGTGEGPQH
.	TRBJ2-4	TRBV11-2	ASSLATSGGPQNIQY
.	TRBJ1-1	TRBV11-1	ASSLGGPTGRTEAF
.	TRBJ2-7	TRBV6-5	ASSYTRGEQY
many	TRBJ2-5	TRBV6-1	ASNGGGPETQY
many	TRBJ2-3	TRBV28	ASSSGQVDTQY
many	TRBJ1-1	TRBV12-3/TRBV12-4	ATTGDANTEAF
.	TRBJ2-7	TRBV20-1	SVHRGTSSYEQY
many	TRBJ2-7	TRBV7-2	ASSPQGNSYEQY
.	TRBJ1-3	TRBV12-3/TRBV12-4	ASSLFRGAEPGNTIY
.	TRBJ1-1	TRBV28	ASRVISEAF
many	TRBJ2-2	TRBV12-3/TRBV12-4	ASSLGRGIWHGELF
many	TRBJ1-2	TRBV3-1	ASSQDLNSHYGYT
.	TRBJ1-3	TRBV5-1	ASSLDTGEGNTIY
few	TRBJ2-5	TRBV5-1	ASSLASGTPRETQY
many	TRBJ2-5	TRBV9	ASSVVAGGQETQY
many	TRBJ2-5	TRBV28	ASSGSGGQETQY
.	TRBJ2-2	TRBV2	ASSDRTGVGELF
few	TRBJ2-3	TRBV10-3	AISEDSYTQY
many	TRBJ2-7	TRBV6-1	ATPGAGQYEQY
many	TRBJ2-5	TRBV24-1	ATSDTATSGMETQY
many	TRBJ1-5	TRBV29-1	SVEFGDSNQPQH
many	TRBJ2-7	TRBV30	AWDPRGAREQY
.	TRBJ2-7	TRBV6-1	ASSRTSGRVRSYEQY
many	TRBJ1-2	TRBV6-5	ASRPGHTNYGYT
.	TRBJ2-7	TRBV12-3/TRBV12-4	ASSSTGSTTYEQY
.	TRBJ2-1	TRBV20-1	SAQGTSKGEQF
few	TRBJ1-1	TRBV2	ASSEVYGTGAFMNTEAF
many	TRBJ1-5	TRBV27	ASSPTSGEPQH
few	TRBJ1-1	TRBV11-2	ASSLPGTGLNAEAF
many	TRBJ2-7	TRBV28	ASSFLVAAWGQGGAYEQY
few	TRBJ2-5	TRBV7-2	ASSLDSGKTQY
many	TRBJ2-7	TRBV10-3	AIGGFNSYEQY
many	TRBJ2-7	TRBV30	AWSVQVYEQY
many	TRBJ1-2	TRBV6-5	ASSTQGGGYGYT
once	TRBJ2-2	TRBV19	ASSGTGSTTGELF
many	TRBJ1-1	TRBV11-2	ASSRRQGGGTEAF